This T cell receptor beta chain was captured in a study of blood T cell repertoires in COVID-19. The repertoire was sequenced with immunoSEQ multiplex PCR; TCRdb's copy has only in-frame clones and lacks some. Among hundreds of thousands of clones, about 91% were seen once, and the ten largest hold more than 1%. Germline V lookup: CDR1 LNHDA, CDR2 SQIVND (reference sequence). This CDR3 spans 12 amino acids. J gave up 11 bases and V 5 bases, and 2 bases lay outside the gene matches. The chain carries TRBV19 and TRBJ2-1, with 11 nucleotides matching TRBD2. This receptor was identified in a woman aged 40 to 55 with acute COVID-19. The source material was PBMCs or T cells enriched from blood (not recorded which). Here the CDR3 DNA reads TGTGCCAGTAGTCCGACTAGCGGGAAGCAGTTCTTC. Residues: CASSPTSGKQFF. The whole variable domain, filled in from reference TRBV19 and TRBJ2-1, reads DGGITQSPKYLFRKEGQNVTLSCEQNLNHDAMYWYRQDPGQGLRLIYYSQIVNDFQKGDIAEGYSVSREKKESFPLTVTSAQKNPTAFYLCASSPTSGKQFFGPGTRLTVL.